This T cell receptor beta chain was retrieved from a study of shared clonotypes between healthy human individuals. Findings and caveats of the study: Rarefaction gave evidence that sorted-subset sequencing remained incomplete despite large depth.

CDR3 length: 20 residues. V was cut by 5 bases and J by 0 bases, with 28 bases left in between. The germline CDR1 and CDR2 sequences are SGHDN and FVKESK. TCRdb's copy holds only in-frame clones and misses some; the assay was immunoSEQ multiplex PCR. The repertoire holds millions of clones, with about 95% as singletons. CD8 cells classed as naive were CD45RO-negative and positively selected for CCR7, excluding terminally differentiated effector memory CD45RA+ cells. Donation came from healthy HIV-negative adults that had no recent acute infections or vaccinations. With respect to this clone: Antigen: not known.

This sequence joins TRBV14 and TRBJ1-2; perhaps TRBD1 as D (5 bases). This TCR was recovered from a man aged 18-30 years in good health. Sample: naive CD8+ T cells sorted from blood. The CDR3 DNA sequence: TGTGCCAGCAGCTGGGAGGCCGGGACCCCGAGAGTCTTAGCTAACTATGGCTACACCTTC. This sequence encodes CASSWEAGTPRVLANYGYTF.